Detailed here is one TCR beta chain. It has no known antigen specificity. No base quality information exists; no much larger clone differs at one position. The data originate from a study of blood T cells in healthy people across ages (dated by TCRdb to about 2015). A note on the overall study: Template switching captured roughly one uniquely barcoded TCR beta cDNA molecule per two T cells in model experiments. The study analyzed two additional independent replicas of 1 million unique cDNA reads from the same blood draw for two donors, one aged 18 to 29 and one aged 80 or older. Donors of different ages were randomly distributed across sequencing lanes to avoid experimental bias. The study measured age-related changes in TCR beta repertoire diversity using deep sequencing normalized with unique cDNA molecular identifiers. Four age groups were formed from the donors: young (average approximately 15 years), middle-aged (more than 35), aged (approximately 60) and long-lived (about 80).

Via the germline V gene, CDR1 is ENHRY and CDR2 SYGVKD. Including the terminal cysteine and phenylalanine, the CDR3 comprises 15 residues. Here the CDR3 DNA is all that survives: 45 bases in frame from base 1. V and J lose 0 bases and 8 bases, and a span of 16 bases separates them. The study at large found these results: Estimates of total diversity based on one million sequenced T cells were considered lower bounds and underestimates. Since profiling was done on bulk unsorted PBMCs, naive and antigen-experienced compartments could not be conclusively compared. As age increased, observed TCR beta diversity per million T cells dropped in a roughly linear way, and a significant reduction was already evident by age about 40. There was a strong correlation between observed TCR beta diversity and the percentage of naive T cells measured by flow cytometry. Because donor CMV infection status was unknown, age-related changes in expanded clonotypes were potentially confounded. Compared with the aged group, the long-lived group had more naive CD4+ T cells, fewer expanded clones and increased TCR diversity, suggesting age selection.

Library preparation used 5' RACE. Sequenced on an Illumina HiSeq 2500. A second 7 to 11 cycle PCR used a sample-barcoded 5' primer and a J-beta primer mix. Each TCR beta cDNA molecule received a unique molecular identifier from a template-switch 5' adaptor carrying 12 random nucleotides. Each sample yielded at least 2.5 million CDR3-containing paired-end reads. First-strand cDNA was synthesized from all RNA with the Mint cDNA synthesis kit, primed by a TRBC-specific oligonucleotide. After uracil-DNA glycosylase treatment, a first 18-cycle PCR used universal primers M1SS and BC2_uni_R on all cDNA. As for the original processing: Normalization of each sample was performed by random selection of 1 million high-quality reads, each carrying a distinct molecular identifier. Instead of being binned into consensus sequences, reads with shared molecular identifiers were discarded. CDR3 identification, clonotype clustering and error correction used MiTCR with a Q25 quality threshold and the strictest error-elimination algorithm. A nonparametric unseen species model with Euler transformation was used to estimate a lower bound on total TCR beta diversity. TCRdb cleaned the public reads at Q25 with fastp, built clones with MiXCR and kept in-frame beta chains. Each CDR3 protein appears once, grouped with its most common genes and DNA. TCRdb's processing, not the study's, gives the V and J calls here. This sample is represented by around 1.5 million distinct CDR3 sequences; roughly 60% of them were singletons. 6.5% to 8.5% of the sample goes to the ten largest clones.

Donors were 30 to 45 systemically healthy Caucasian individuals from Russia aged roughly 6 to 90 years. Each donor gave ten milliliters of peripheral blood, drawn into EDTA-treated Vacutainer tubes. Ficoll-Paque density-gradient centrifugation was used to isolate PBMCs, with at least 6.5 million per sample. Total RNA, at least 6 micrograms per sample, was extracted from PBMCs with Trizol reagent. For every donor, flow cytometry on a PBMC aliquot measured the percentage of naive CD45RAhigh/CD27high T cells. This receptor chain uses TRBV10-3 and TRBJ1-2; the D segment cannot be called with confidence. The clonotype was recovered from a young man in good health. Material for sequencing was blood. The nucleotides read TGTGCCATCAGTGAGTCCGTAAATCTAGGGTTAGGCTACACCTTC. Protein translation: CAISESVNLGLGYTF.